The entry below describes one TCR beta chain. Authors' analysis steps: Estimation of nucleated cell counts was performed using reference gene primer amplification. TCRdb's copy holds only in-frame clones and misses some; the assay was immunoSEQ multiplex PCR. Clone size and the V and J calls come from that table; the DNA yielded D and trimming. This sample has 270,000 or so clones, with nearly 90% found just once. The sample originates from a study of blood T cell repertoires in COVID-19. As for the study in general: Samples taken during acute and convalescent COVID-19 were collected in the United States, Italy and Spain. PBMCs, B-cell-depleted T cells, or T cells provided the cDNA or gDNA that made up the material.

There are 16 residues in the CDR3. Germline V CDR1 and CDR2: SGHAT, FQNNGV. With V trimmed by 0 bases and J by 10 bases, 6 bases remained unmatched. The gene calls are TRBV11-2 and TRBJ2-1; 13 nucleotides agree with TRBD2. This receptor was obtained from a woman aged 40 to 50 who had recovered from COVID-19. Sequencing input: peripheral blood. The CDR3 DNA follows: TGTGCCAGCAGCTTAGAATGGACTAGCGGGAGTCGGGAGCAGTTCTTC. This encodes CASSLEWTSGSREQFF. Filled out from reference TRBV11-2 and TRBJ2-1, the complete variable domain reads EAGVAQSPRYKIIEKRQSVAFWCNPISGHATLYWYQQILGQGPKLLIQFQNNGVVDDSQLPKDRFSAERLKGVDSTLKIQPAKLEDSAVYLCASSLEWTSGSREQFFGPGTRLTVL.